This T cell receptor (beta chain) is from a study of high-grade serous ovarian cancer treatment subgroups. The overall study: On average, roughly 15,000 reads and 7,000 to 8,000 unique TCR beta rearrangements were obtained per sample.

The tumor samples were collected prior to definitive surgery or chemotherapy. Libraries were prepared by immunoSEQ multiplex PCR; TCRdb keeps only in-frame clonotypes and omits some of them. The data hold under 30,000 clones, with around 84% observed a single time. This clone was observed a few times. The CDR3 has 13 amino acids. Trimming stripped 2 bases from V and 3 bases from J, with 8 bases between. Looked up from germline, CDR1 is SEHNR and CDR2 is FQNEAQ (reference sequence). The sequenced sample was tumor tissue. The chain couples TRBV7-9 to TRBJ2-7; unclear D gene. The TCR sequence derives from a human donor with high-grade serous ovarian cancer. CDR3 bases: TGTGCCAGCAGCTTAAAGTTGGACTACGAGCAGTACTTC. As protein: CASSLKLDYEQYF.